This T cell receptor (beta chain) was sequenced in a study of blood T cell repertoires in COVID-19. Overall study context: Samples of COVID-19 (acute and convalescent) were obtained from the United States, Italy and Spain. Sample material is recorded as cDNA or gDNA derived from T cells, B-cell-depleted T cells, or PBMCs.

The table came from immunoSEQ multiplex PCR; TCRdb's copy has only in-frame clones and leaves some out. Here the sample spans roughly 79,000 clones, roughly four fifths being singletons. The V and J ends lost 3 bases and 4 bases, in that order; junction bases with no gene match: 17. The CDR3 covers 19 residues. CDR1 and CDR2 (germline): SGHTA, FQGNSA. The clonotype comes from a human donor in a cohort sampled during active COVID-19. Sequencing was performed on peripheral blood. The chain links TRBV7-2 to TRBJ1-4; 7 positions match TRBD1. In DNA, the CDR3 is TGTGCCAGCAGCTTCTACCGACAGGGCGCGGTCGTCGTTAATGAAAAACTGTTTTTT. Translated, it gives CASSFYRQGAVVVNEKLFF.